Sequencing of this TCR beta chain was carried out in a study of control samples from healthy donors and cancer patients. Germline V gene sequence: CDR1 SNHLY, CDR2 FYNNEI. Trimming removed 6 bases at V and 0 bases at J, with 13 bases between. There are 15 residues in the CDR3. Produced via immunoSEQ multiplex PCR; TCRdb's table is partial and in-frame only. The sample consists of approximately 52,000 clones, 87% of them appearing once. The sequenced sample consisted of PBMCs. The TCR originated in a man aged 55-75 years with head and neck cancer. V and J are TRBV2 and TRBJ2-3; no clear D. The CDR3: CASRGRASSTDTQYF. The CDR3 region has the DNA TGTGCCAGCAGAGGAAGGGCCTCTAGCACAGATACGCAGTATTTT.